Each of the 13 T cell receptor beta chains below was sequenced from the same sample in a study of shared clonotypes between healthy human individuals. Naive CD8 cells were CD45RO-negative, positively selected for CCR7, excluding terminally differentiated effector memory CD45RA+ cells. Clones were sequenced by immunoSEQ multiplex PCR, and TCRdb holds only the in-frame ones, with some missing. The data contain 2 million to 2.5 million clones, roughly 94% of them seen just once; the ten biggest clones take up more than 0.95%. The source material was naive CD8+ T cells sorted from blood. The receptors here all came from a man in his late teens or twenties in good health.

J is TRBJ2-1 and V is TRBV29-1, with D possibly TRBD2 on 6 matching bases. The CDR3 runs to 19 residues. Between the trimmed V and J ends, which lost 1 base and 5 bases, there was a span of 27 bases. CDR1 and CDR2 (germline): SQVTM, ANQGSEA. CDR3 bases: TGCAGCGTTGAAGGGGACCTCAGGAGGGGCTTCAGAACAAACAATGAGCAGTTCTTC. Its protein product is CSVEGDLRRGFRTNNEQFF.

The V gene is TRBV2, the J gene TRBJ2-7; TRBD1 or TRBD2 may be the D gene (5 bases each). The CDR3 extends over 12 amino acids. With 11 bases removed from V and 6 bases from J, the gap between germline ends came to 17 bases. Germline V gene sequence: CDR1 SNHLY, CDR2 FYNNEI. CDR3 sequence reads: CAGPGQGGEQYF. CDR3 DNA sequence: TGTGCCGGACCGGGGCAGGGCGGCGAGCAGTACTTC.

The genes are TRBV4-1 and TRBJ1-2; the D gene is possibly TRBD1 (6 bases). Trimming removed 1 base at V and 4 bases at J, with 10 bases between. The CDR3 loop spans 14 amino acids. In germline, CDR1 is MGHRA, CDR2 YSYEKL. The CDR3 protein is CASSQAGGVYGYTF. The CDR3 nucleotides are TGCGCCAGCAGCCAAGCCGGGGGCGTCTATGGCTACACCTTC.

The chain couples TRBV7-9 to TRBJ2-1; the D call may be TRBD1 or TRBD2 (5 bases each). The germline CDR1 and CDR2 sequences are SEHNR and FQNEAQ (reference sequence). CDR3 length equals 16 residues. V lost 3 bases and J lost 5, with 17 bases in between. Here the CDR3 reads CASSFSSGTDDNEQFF. The CDR3 DNA sequence: TGTGCCAGCAGCTTCAGCTCCGGGACGGACGACAATGAGCAGTTCTTC.

This rearrangement joins TRBV4-1 to TRBJ2-4; unclear D gene. V dropped 0 bases and J dropped 0 bases, with 6 bases sitting between them. This CDR3 region has 15 residues. Per the germline V gene, CDR1 is MGHRA and CDR2 is YSYEKL. This CDR3 is CASSQEAGAKNIQYF. DNA for the CDR3: TGCGCCAGCAGCCAAGAGGCAGGAGCCAAAAACATTCAGTACTTC.

V gene TRBV5-6 combines with J gene TRBJ1-6; unclear D gene. Trimming removed 4 bases at V and 2 bases at J, with 10 bases between. This CDR3 is 15 amino acids long. Germline CDR1 and CDR2: SGHDT and YYEEEE. DNA of the CDR3: TGTGCCAGCAGCGAAGGATGGCCCTATAATTCACCCCTCCACTTT. This gives the protein CASSEGWPYNSPLHF.

The sample holds one count of this clone. The chain couples TRBV7-2 to TRBJ2-1; 7 nucleotides line up with TRBD2. CDR3 length equals 17 residues. The trim removed 3 bases at V and 0 bases at J, leaving 8 bases unmatched. CDR1 SGHTA and CDR2 FQGNSA come from the germline V gene. The CDR3 region is CASSFPLGGSSYNEQFF. DNA of the CDR3: TGTGCCAGCAGCTTTCCCCTGGGCGGGAGCTCCTACAATGAGCAGTTCTTC.

V and J are TRBV29-1 and TRBJ2-7; 9 bases fit TRBD2. Germline V gives CDR1 SQVTM, CDR2 ANQGSEA. The CDR3 sequence is 15 residues long. V was clipped by 0 bases and J by 4 bases; unmatched bases: 7. For the CDR3, the DNA is TGCAGCGTTGAAGATGTAGCGGGAGAGGAGTACGAGCAGTACTTC. Translated, it gives CSVEDVAGEEYEQYF.

This clone came up once. This chain uses TRBV27 with TRBJ1-6; 12 bases align to TRBD1. Trimming took 0 bases from V and 13 from J; bases not matched to a gene: 7. Germline V lookup: CDR1 MNHEY, CDR2 SMNVEV (reference sequence). This CDR3 contains 16 residues. CDR3 in amino acids: CASSLSGTGGWVPLHF. In DNA form, the CDR3 reads TGTGCCAGCAGTTTATCGGGGACAGGGGGCTGGGTTCCCCTCCACTTT.

This sequence joins TRBV19 and TRBJ1-2, with 10 bases that match TRBD1. CDR1 LNHDA and CDR2 SQIVND come from the germline V gene (reference sequence). The J segment lost 5 bases and the V segment lost 9 bases, leaving 6 bases of the junction unmatched. This CDR3 has 13 amino acids. CDR3 sequence (DNA): TGTGCCAGCCAAGACAGGGGGCAATATGGCTACACCTTC. This translates into CASQDRGQYGYTF.

The V and J genes are TRBV7-6 and TRBJ1-1; D ambiguous. This CDR3 region has 17 residues. Germline assignment: CDR1 SGHVS and CDR2 FNYEAQ. Trimming left V 1 base short and J 0 bases short, with 15 bases between. The CDR3 nucleotides are TGTGCCAGCAGCTTAGGGGTCGAGGTCCGAGTGAACACTGAAGCTTTCTTT. Protein: CASSLGVEVRVNTEAFF.

This clone was recorded once. This chain links TRBV2 with TRBJ2-2; 10 bases line up with TRBD2. Germline CDR1 is SNHLY and CDR2 is FYNNEI. V lost 3 bases and J lost 10; bases outside the gene matches: 5. The length of the CDR3 is 14 residues. CDR3: CASSDPAGGLELFF. In DNA, the CDR3 is TGTGCCAGCAGTGACCCAGCGGGAGGGTTGGAGCTGTTTTTT.

Turning to this clone: The same CDR3 arises from other DNA sequences in this sample as well. V and J are TRBV27 and TRBJ1-1; tentatively, D is TRBD1 (6 bases). V lost 3 bases, J lost 2 bases, and 13 bases lay in between. The CDR3 has 15 residues. Germline loops: CDR1 MNHEY, CDR2 SMNVEV (reference sequence). In nucleotides, the CDR3 is TGTGCCAGCAGTTTTGGGGGCGGAACAAACACTGAAGCTTTCTTT. Protein sequence: CASSFGGGTNTEAFF.